Listed below are T cell receptor beta chains from one sample, sequenced in a study of T cell repertoires in cytomegalovirus infection. Via MiXCR, TCRdb re-called the reads, giving one row per CDR3 protein. The table lists more than 200,000 distinct CDR3 sequences, approximately 8.3% of them singletons. Specimen: PBMCs. All receptors derive from a human donor in good health (CMV status not recorded). Some clones in this sample may be carry-over from other donors' samples. CDR3s leave out the opening cysteine and the closing phenylalanine or tryptophan.

J gene: TRBJ1-1; V gene: TRBV23-1; CDR3 protein: ASSLFFPDSRGTEAF
J gene: TRBJ1-2; V gene: TRBV28; CDR3 protein: ASRDRRVGGT
J gene: TRBJ2-1; V gene: TRBV6-2/TRBV6-3; CDR3 protein: ASSAGLLAGVRYNEQF
J gene: TRBJ1-1; V gene: TRBV12-3/TRBV12-4; CDR3 protein: AIQQGAVEAF
J gene: TRBJ1-2; V gene: TRBV20-1; CDR3 protein: SARDFPRVKVGYT
J gene: TRBJ2-1; V gene: TRBV27; CDR3 protein: ASTSGRAAINEQF
J gene: TRBJ1-5; V gene: TRBV20-1; CDR3 protein: SAADRQTSFPQH
J gene: TRBJ2-1; V gene: TRBV5-1; CDR3 protein: ASSLHSRNEQF
J gene: TRBJ1-1; V gene: TRBV7-2; CDR3 protein: ASSQQGAANTEAF
J gene: TRBJ2-3; V gene: TRBV12-3/TRBV12-4; CDR3 protein: ASSFRGDRTDTQY
J gene: TRBJ2-7; V gene: TRBV19; CDR3 protein: ASSYRQTSYEQY
J gene: TRBJ1-2; V gene: TRBV11-3; CDR3 protein: ASSSRARQGHYGYT
J gene: TRBJ1-4; V gene: TRBV5-3; CDR3 protein: ASSLAPAGGNEKLF
J gene: TRBJ1-1; V gene: TRBV5-5; CDR3 protein: ASRYRDRENTEAF
J gene: TRBJ2-4; V gene: TRBV2; CDR3 protein: ARPETKNIQY
J gene: TRBJ1-1; V gene: TRBV7-8; CDR3 protein: ASSQRRATGIVAAF
J gene: TRBJ2-5; V gene: TRBV7-2; CDR3 protein: ASSGGRGAAETQY
J gene: TRBJ1-5; V gene: TRBV7-8; CDR3 protein: ASSLATSGGGQPQH
J gene: TRBJ1-5; V gene: TRBV7-8; CDR3 protein: ASSLRKGQASNQPQH
J gene: TRBJ1-2; V gene: TRBV6-2/TRBV6-3; CDR3 protein: ASSYEDRRYGYT
J gene: TRBJ1-1; V gene: TRBV18; CDR3 protein: ASSPLINQGTEAF
J gene: TRBJ1-5; V gene: TRBV6-2/TRBV6-3; CDR3 protein: ASSKYSNQPQH
J gene: TRBJ2-3; V gene: TRBV6-2/TRBV6-3; CDR3 protein: ASRHLAGAFLGSTDTQY
J gene: TRBJ2-7; V gene: TRBV15; CDR3 protein: ATSRGERGYEQY
J gene: TRBJ2-5; V gene: TRBV3-1; CDR3 protein: ASSPTSEETQY
J gene: TRBJ1-4; V gene: TRBV19; CDR3 protein: ASTDRVSEKLF
J gene: TRBJ2-1; V gene: TRBV11-3; CDR3 protein: ASSQAGTPYNEQF
J gene: TRBJ2-1; V gene: TRBV7-3; CDR3 protein: ASSLTSSWGGGNEQF
J gene: TRBJ1-2; V gene: TRBV28; CDR3 protein: ASSGTEPYGYT
J gene: TRBJ1-5; V gene: TRBV12-3/TRBV12-4; CDR3 protein: ASTADAGQPQH
J gene: TRBJ1-5; V gene: TRBV7-2; CDR3 protein: ASSLDRGRNQPQH
J gene: TRBJ2-3; V gene: TRBV5-4; CDR3 protein: ASSLGGSGSRHL
J gene: TRBJ2-3; V gene: TRBV20-1; CDR3 protein: SARDRSGTSHTDTQY
J gene: TRBJ1-1; V gene: TRBV19; CDR3 protein: ASKGGGTEAF
J gene: TRBJ1-6; V gene: TRBV7-2; CDR3 protein: ASSHRDAGPLH
J gene: TRBJ2-4; V gene: TRBV6-2/TRBV6-3; CDR3 protein: ASSSSLRQAGNIQY
J gene: TRBJ2-5; V gene: TRBV6-2/TRBV6-3; CDR3 protein: ASSYRAETQY
J gene: TRBJ1-5; V gene: TRBV28; CDR3 protein: ASSFFRLTGSTLFNQPQH
J gene: TRBJ1-1; V gene: TRBV6-1; CDR3 protein: ASTPGRGAMNTEAF
J gene: TRBJ2-7; V gene: TRBV7-9; CDR3 protein: ASSQGWEQY
J gene: TRBJ2-7; V gene: TRBV7-2; CDR3 protein: ASSPLSPEDEQY
J gene: TRBJ2-3; V gene: TRBV7-2; CDR3 protein: ASSYLRDTQY
J gene: TRBJ2-1; V gene: TRBV12-5; CDR3 protein: ASGLRDEQF
J gene: TRBJ1-1; V gene: TRBV29-1; CDR3 protein: SGTVNTEAF
J gene: TRBJ1-2; V gene: TRBV7-2; CDR3 protein: ASSSDRTNYGYT
J gene: TRBJ2-6; V gene: TRBV20-1; CDR3 protein: SVHRGGSGANVLT
J gene: TRBJ1-1; V gene: TRBV19; CDR3 protein: ASREATGGNTEAF
J gene: TRBJ1-1; V gene: TRBV12-3/TRBV12-4; CDR3 protein: ASSLVRGPNTEAF
J gene: TRBJ1-4; V gene: TRBV20-1; CDR3 protein: SARWGKLF
J gene: TRBJ2-7; V gene: TRBV7-9; CDR3 protein: ASSFGGGPYEQY
J gene: TRBJ2-3; V gene: TRBV20-1; CDR3 protein: SARRDTQY
J gene: TRBJ2-1; V gene: TRBV3-1; CDR3 protein: ASSTRTGADEQF
J gene: TRBJ2-7; V gene: TRBV20-1; CDR3 protein: SATAGTSVHEQY
J gene: TRBJ1-6; V gene: TRBV15; CDR3 protein: ATSRSGTANSPLH
J gene: TRBJ2-7; V gene: TRBV20-1; CDR3 protein: SARDQGIHEQY
J gene: TRBJ2-7; V gene: TRBV12-3/TRBV12-4; CDR3 protein: ASSLGIYSYEQY
J gene: TRBJ1-5; V gene: TRBV4-1; CDR3 protein: ASSQDVGGLDQPQH
J gene: TRBJ2-7; V gene: TRBV4-1; CDR3 protein: ASSQGDRPYEQY
J gene: TRBJ2-5; V gene: TRBV7-2; CDR3 protein: ASSLWEGSAQETQY